These 12 T cell receptor beta chains share one sample of origin, sequenced in a study of identifying expanded T cells in peripheral blood. Only in-frame clones appear in the TCRdb table, and some are missing; sequencing was by immunoSEQ multiplex PCR. The sample comprises 75,000 to 95,000 clones, approximately 85% of which are singletons, and less than 5% rests with the top ten. The sequenced sample consisted of blood. These receptors were obtained from a person between 18 and 70 years old in good health.

This chain uses TRBV11-2 with TRBJ2-2, with D unclear. V lost 1 base, J lost 3 bases, and 6 bases lay in between. The CDR3 is made up of 14 amino acids. Germline lookup yields CDR1 SGHAT and CDR2 FQNNGV. CDR3: CASSLVIDTGELFF. In DNA, the CDR3 is TGTGCCAGCAGCTTAGTGATAGACACCGGGGAGCTGTTTTTT.

The genes are TRBV7-9 and TRBJ2-1, with 8 bases matching TRBD1. After removal of 4 bases from V and 0 bases from J, the junction contained 2 bases not matched to a gene. The germline CDR1 and CDR2 sequences are SEHNR and FQNEAQ (reference sequence). The CDR3 is 15 residues long. The CDR3 DNA follows: TGTGCCAGCAGCTACGGGACAGGCTCCTACAATGAGCAGTTCTTC. It specifies CASSYGTGSYNEQFF.

The V gene is TRBV7-2, the J gene TRBJ2-7, with a tentative D call TRBD1 (7 bases). The germline V gene encodes CDR1 SGHTA and CDR2 FQGNSA. This CDR3 has 16 residues. V was trimmed by 1 base and J by 6 bases, leaving 19 bases between them. Here the CDR3 reads CASSLDRWAGGGEQYF. In DNA, the CDR3 is TGTGCCAGCAGCTTAGATCGTTGGGCAGGGGGAGGCGAGCAGTACTTC. Full variable domain (outside the CDR3, taken from reference TRBV7-2 and TRBJ2-7): GAGVSQSPSNKVTEKGKDVELRCDPISGHTALYWYRQSLGQGLEFLIYFQGNSAPDKSGLPSDRFSAERTGGSVSTLTIQRTQQEDSAVYLCASSLDRWAGGGEQYFGPGTRLTVT.

The genes are TRBV7-8 and TRBJ2-1, with D perhaps TRBD1 or TRBD2 (5 bases each). The CDR3 has 13 amino acids. The V end lost 0 bases, the J end lost 10 bases, and 10 bases lay between the germline ends. The germline gives CDR1 SGHVS, CDR2 FQNEAQ. CDR3 amino acids: CASSLAGGREQFF. For the CDR3, the DNA is TGTGCCAGCAGCTTAGCTGGGGGACGGGAGCAGTTCTTC.

This clone was detected a few times. The CDR3 DNA sequence: TGCGCCAGCAGCCAAGGTCTCCTGGACGCCTCCTACGAGCAGTACTTC. Translating gives CASSQGLLDASYEQYF. The chain recombines TRBV4-1 with TRBJ2-7, with no clear D. Per the germline V gene, CDR1 is MGHRA and CDR2 is YSYEKL. The CDR3 runs to 16 residues. Trimming stripped 1 base from V and 0 bases from J, with 13 bases between.

This clone has a single count. J is TRBJ2-5 and V is TRBV11-3, with 7 bases that match TRBD1. V was pared by 5 bases and J by 3 bases, with 9 bases of the junction left unmatched. The CDR3 loop spans 15 amino acids. Germline V gives CDR1 SGHNT, CDR2 YENEEA. The CDR3 nucleotides are TGTGCCAGCAGCCGTACGGTCGGGACAGAAGAGACCCAGTACTTC. This sequence encodes CASSRTVGTEETQYF. The full variable domain, with the rest looked up from reference TRBV11-3 and TRBJ2-5, is EAGVVQSPRYKIIEKKQPVAFWCNPISGHNTLYWYLQNLGQGPELLIRYENEEAVDDSQLPKDRFSAERLKGVDSTLKIQPAELGDSAVYLCASSRTVGTEETQYFGPGTRLLVL.

The genes are TRBV5-1 and TRBJ2-7; 7 bases match TRBD1. Losses at the gene ends were 0 bases for V and 12 bases for J; bases not matched to a gene: 9. The CDR3 covers 13 residues. Germline-derived CDR1 and CDR2 are SGHRS and YFSETQ. In DNA, the CDR3 is TGCGCCAGCAGCTTGGGACAGGGTGAGCCCGGGTACTTC. Its translation: CASSLGQGEPGYF.

The V and J genes are TRBV7-2 and TRBJ1-1, with D uncertain. The V end lost 4 bases, the J end lost 11 bases, and 11 bases lay between the germline ends. The CDR3 has 11 residues. CDR1 is SGHTA and CDR2 is FQGNSA in the germline V gene. The CDR3, as DNA: TGTGCCAGCAGCTATGGAATGGCCGCTTTCTTT. Encoded protein: CASSYGMAAFF. The full variable domain, its missing parts supplied by reference TRBV7-2 and TRBJ1-1, is GAGVSQSPSNKVTEKGKDVELRCDPISGHTALYWYRQSLGQGLEFLIYFQGNSAPDKSGLPSDRFSAERTGGSVSTLTIQRTQQEDSAVYLCASSYGMAAFFGQGTRLTVV.

This chain uses TRBV7-8 with TRBJ2-7; TRBD1 matches 7 bases. The CDR3 contains 16 residues. The V and J ends lost 2 bases and 0 bases, in that order; junction bases with no gene match: 7. Germline values: CDR1 SGHVS, CDR2 FQNEAQ. As DNA, the CDR3 is TGTGCCAGCAGCTTACCTTTACAGGGGAGCTCCTACGAGCAGTACTTC. Translation: CASSLPLQGSSYEQYF.

The rearrangement links TRBV11-2 to TRBJ1-2; 7 positions agree with TRBD1. V shed 5 bases and J 6 bases; nucleotides not matched to a gene: 12. CDR3 length equals 15 residues. Germline assignment: CDR1 SGHAT and CDR2 FQNNGV. The CDR3 region has the DNA TGTGCCAGCAGCCCGCTTACAGACAGGGTCCATGGCTACACCTTC. This encodes CASSPLTDRVHGYTF.

With regard to this clone: Other DNA sequences from this sample encode an identical CDR3 as well. This chain joins TRBV19 and TRBJ1-2; no clear D gene. Germline CDR1 is LNHDA and CDR2 is SQIVND (reference sequence). There are 11 residues in the CDR3. The germline V and J ends were trimmed by 3 bases and 8 bases, with 7 bases remaining between them. CDR3 DNA: TGTGCCAGTAGTATTGGAGTCGGCTACACCTTC. Translated, it gives CASSIGVGYTF.

The chain uses TRBV5-1 and TRBJ1-2; D not certain. From germline, CDR1 is SGHRS and CDR2 YFSETQ. This CDR3 region has 12 residues. V gave up 1 base and J gave up 5 bases, with 6 bases separating them. CDR3 sequence (DNA): TGCGCCAGCAGCTTGTATTCTTATGGCTACACCTTC. It specifies CASSLYSYGYTF. Looking up the rest from reference TRBV5-1 and TRBJ1-2 gives the full variable domain: KAGVTQTPRYLIKTRGQQVTLSCSPISGHRSVSWYQQTPGQGLQFLFEYFSETQRNKGNFPGRFSGRQFSNSRSEMNVSTLELGDSALYLCASSLYSYGYTFGSGTRLTVV.